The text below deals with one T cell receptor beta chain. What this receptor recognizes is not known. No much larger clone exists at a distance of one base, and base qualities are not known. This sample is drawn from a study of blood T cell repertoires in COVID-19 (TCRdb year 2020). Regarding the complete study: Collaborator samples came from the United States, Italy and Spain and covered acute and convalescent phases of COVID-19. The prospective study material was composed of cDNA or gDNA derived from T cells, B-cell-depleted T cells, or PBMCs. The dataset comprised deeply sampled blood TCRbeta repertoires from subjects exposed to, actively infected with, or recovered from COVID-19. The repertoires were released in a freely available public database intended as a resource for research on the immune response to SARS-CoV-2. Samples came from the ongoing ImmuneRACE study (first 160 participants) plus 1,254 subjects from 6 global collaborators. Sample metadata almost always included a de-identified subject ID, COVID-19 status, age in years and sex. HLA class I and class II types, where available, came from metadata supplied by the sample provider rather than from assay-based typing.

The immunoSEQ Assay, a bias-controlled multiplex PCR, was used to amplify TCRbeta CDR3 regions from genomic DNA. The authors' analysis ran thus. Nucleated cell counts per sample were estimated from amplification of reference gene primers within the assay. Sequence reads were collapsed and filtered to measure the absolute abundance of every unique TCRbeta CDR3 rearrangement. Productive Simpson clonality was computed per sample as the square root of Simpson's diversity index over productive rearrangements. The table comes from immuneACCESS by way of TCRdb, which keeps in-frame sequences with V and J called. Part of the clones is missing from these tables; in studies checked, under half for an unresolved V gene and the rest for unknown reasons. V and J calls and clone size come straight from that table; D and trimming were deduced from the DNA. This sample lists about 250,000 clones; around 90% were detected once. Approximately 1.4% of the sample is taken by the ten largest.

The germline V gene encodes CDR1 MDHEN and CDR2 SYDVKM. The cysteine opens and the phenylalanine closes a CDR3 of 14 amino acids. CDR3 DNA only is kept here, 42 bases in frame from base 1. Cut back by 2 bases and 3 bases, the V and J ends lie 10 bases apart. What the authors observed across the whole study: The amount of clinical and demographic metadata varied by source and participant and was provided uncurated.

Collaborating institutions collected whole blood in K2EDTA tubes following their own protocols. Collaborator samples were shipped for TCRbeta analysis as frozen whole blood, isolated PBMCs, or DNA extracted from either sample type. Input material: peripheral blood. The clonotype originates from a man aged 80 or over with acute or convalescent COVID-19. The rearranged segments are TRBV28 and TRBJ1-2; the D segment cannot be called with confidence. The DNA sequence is TGTGCCAGCAGTTTACGGCCAGCGGACTATGGCTACACCTTC. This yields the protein CASSLRPADYGYTF.